This entry features one T cell receptor (beta chain) sequence. Antigen specificity is unknown. Trimming removed 4 bases from V and 3 bases from J, with 12 bases in between. From germline, CDR1 is MGHRA and CDR2 YSYEKL. The length of the CDR3 is 15 residues. All donors participated as healthy donors of bone marrow. Both 60 Vbeta primers and 13 Jbeta primers went into the PCR. This table comes from immunoSEQ multiplex PCR, and its TCRdb copy is limited to in-frame clones, with some not included. This sample has about 200,000 clones, with about 80% found just once. The data originate from a study of cytomegalovirus exposure and HLA in healthy donors. Background on the study: Prior work identified some 120 million unique TCR beta sequences in 150 million to 200 million T cells.

Broader study findings: Reportedly, a later analysis found an Asian-associated ancestry cluster had fewer N-insertions than the approximately 700-donor mean. The study recorded 160 or so TCR beta chains that were cytomegalovirus-associated.

The rearrangement uses TRBV4-1 and TRBJ2-2; D not certain. Material: PBMCs. The sequence came from a woman aged 25-40 years in good health and CMV-seropositive. The CDR3 sequence is CASSPVGGHTGELFF. CDR3 sequence (DNA): TGCGCCAGCAGCCCTGTGGGTGGGCACACCGGGGAGCTGTTTTTT.